This T cell receptor beta chain was observed in a study of regulatory T cells in long-lasting Graves disease. Study conclusions and caveats: It was in persistent disease that TRBV28, TRBJ1-2 and TRBJ2-5 were favored.

Trimming pared 2 bases from V and 5 bases from J, leaving 7 bases between. CDR1 is MNHEY and CDR2 is SMNVEV in the germline V gene (reference sequence). The CDR3 is 13 amino acids. Libraries of TCR beta came from iRepertoire HTBI primers plus Arm-PCR of CDR3 regions. TCRdb reprocessed the multiplex PCR reads with MiXCR, giving one entry per CDR3 protein. The repertoire holds fewer than 550,000 distinct CDR3 sequences, with roughly 15% as singletons. The time point was: newly diagnosed GD, antithyroid drugs for less than 3 months. Generation of the TCR library employed RNA extracted from PBMCs. This clonotype was found many times. What it binds is not known. These data are also associated with another study on T cells in Graves' hyperthyroidism and ophthalmopathy.

The material was peripheral blood mononuclear cells (PBMCs), obtained at new diagnosis, from a patient treated with antithyroid drugs. The V call is TRBV27, the J call TRBJ1-5; TRBD1 is a possible D gene (6 bases). The receptor's source is a woman aged 35-65 years with Graves disease. The CDR3 DNA is TGTGCCAGCAGTTTAAACAGGGATCAGCCCCAGCATTTT. It specifies CASSLNRDQPQHF.